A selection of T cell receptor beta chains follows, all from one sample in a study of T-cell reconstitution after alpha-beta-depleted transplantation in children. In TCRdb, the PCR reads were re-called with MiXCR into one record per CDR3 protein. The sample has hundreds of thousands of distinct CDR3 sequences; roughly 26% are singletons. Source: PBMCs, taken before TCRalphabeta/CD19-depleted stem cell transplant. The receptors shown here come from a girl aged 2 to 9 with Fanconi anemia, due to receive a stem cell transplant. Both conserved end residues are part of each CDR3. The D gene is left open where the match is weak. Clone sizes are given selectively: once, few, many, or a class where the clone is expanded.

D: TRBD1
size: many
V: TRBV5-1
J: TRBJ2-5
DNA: TGCGCCAGCAGCCATCAGGACAGGACCCTCCAAGAGACCCAGTACTTC
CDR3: CASSHQDRTLQETQYF

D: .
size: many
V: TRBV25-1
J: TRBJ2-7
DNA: TGTGCCAGCAGTGATGAAGTCTACGAGCAGTACTTC
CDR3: CASSDEVYEQYF

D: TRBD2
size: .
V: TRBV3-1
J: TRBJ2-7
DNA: TGTGCCAGCAGCCGAGCAGGGACTAGCGGCTACGAGCAGTACTTC
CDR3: CASSRAGTSGYEQYF

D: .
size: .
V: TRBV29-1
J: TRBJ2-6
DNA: TGCAGCGTTGAAGATCTTGGCTCTGGGGCCAACGTCCTGACTTTC
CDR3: CSVEDLGSGANVLTF

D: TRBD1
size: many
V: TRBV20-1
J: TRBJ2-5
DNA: TGCAGTGCTAGAGAGGGGACAGCCCGAGAGACCCAGTACTTC
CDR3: CSAREGTARETQYF

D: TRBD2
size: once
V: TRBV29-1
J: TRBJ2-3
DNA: TGCAGCGTCCCGACTAGCGGGGTCTTCGATACGCAGTATTTT
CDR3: CSVPTSGVFDTQYF

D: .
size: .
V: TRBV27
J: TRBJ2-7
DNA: TGTGCCAGCAGTTTTACCCAGAACTACGAGCAGTACTTC
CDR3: CASSFTQNYEQYF

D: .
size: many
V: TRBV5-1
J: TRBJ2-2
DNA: TGCGCCAGCAGCTTACGTAGTGGGCTAGCACAGTGGACCGGGGAGCTGTTTTTT
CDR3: CASSLRSGLAQWTGELFF

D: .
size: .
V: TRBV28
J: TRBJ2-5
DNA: TGTGCCAGCAGTTTCTATCCAACCCCCCGAGAGACCCAGTACTTC
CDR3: CASSFYPTPRETQYF

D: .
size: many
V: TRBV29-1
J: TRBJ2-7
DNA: TGCAGCGTTGCAGGAGGGACCGAGTACGAGCAGTACTTC
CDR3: CSVAGGTEYEQYF

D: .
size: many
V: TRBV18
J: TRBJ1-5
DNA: TGTGCCAGCTCTCCGGCCGGTCCGAGGGGACAGCCCCAGCATTTT
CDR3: CASSPAGPRGQPQHF

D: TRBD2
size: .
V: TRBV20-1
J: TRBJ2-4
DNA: TGCAGTGCTAGAGTCGCGGGGGACCTAGCCAAAAACATTCAGTACTTC
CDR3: CSARVAGDLAKNIQYF

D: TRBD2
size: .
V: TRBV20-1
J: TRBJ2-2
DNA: TGCAGTGCTAGAGATCACACTAGCGGGGGCCCCAACACCGGGGAGCTGTTTTTT
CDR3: CSARDHTSGGPNTGELFF

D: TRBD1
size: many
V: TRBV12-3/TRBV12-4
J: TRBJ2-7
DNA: TGTGCCAGCACGTATTGGGACAGGGGGCAGTACGAGCAGTACTTC
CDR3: CASTYWDRGQYEQYF

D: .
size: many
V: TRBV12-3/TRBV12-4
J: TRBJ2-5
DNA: TGTGCCAGCAGTTTTGAGGGTGAAGAGACCCAGTACTTC
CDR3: CASSFEGEETQYF

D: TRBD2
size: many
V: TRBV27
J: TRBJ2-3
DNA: TGTGCCAGCAGTCTCACTAGCGGCTTTTCTAGCACAGATACGCAGTATTTT
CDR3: CASSLTSGFSSTDTQYF

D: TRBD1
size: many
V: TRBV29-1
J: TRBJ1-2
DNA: TGCAGCGTTGACAGGGACAGTCATTCTAACTATGGCTACACCTTC
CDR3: CSVDRDSHSNYGYTF

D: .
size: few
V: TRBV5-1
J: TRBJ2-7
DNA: TGCGCCAGCAGCTTGGTGGCGGCCTCTTCATACGAGCAGTACTTC
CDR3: CASSLVAASSYEQYF

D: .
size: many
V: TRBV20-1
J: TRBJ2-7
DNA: TGCAGTGCTAGCTTCTGGGAGTACGAGCAGTACTTC
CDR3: CSASFWEYEQYF

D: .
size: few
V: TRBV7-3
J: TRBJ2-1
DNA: TGTGCCAGCAGCTTAAGATCGGGGGCGGTTGAGCAGTTCTTC
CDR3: CASSLRSGAVEQFF

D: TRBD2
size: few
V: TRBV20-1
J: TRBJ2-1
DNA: TGCAGTGCTAGAGATTTCGTACAGCGGGAGGGCAATGAGCAGTTCTTC
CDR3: CSARDFVQREGNEQFF

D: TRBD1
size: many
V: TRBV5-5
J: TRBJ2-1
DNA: TGTGCCAGCAGCCCCGGGACAGGGACCTACAATGAGCAGTTCTTC
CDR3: CASSPGTGTYNEQFF

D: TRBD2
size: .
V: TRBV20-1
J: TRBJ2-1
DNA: TGCAGTGCTAGAGTGGATAAAGGGAGAACTAGCGGGAGGGCCCTCCACAATGAGCAGTTCTTC
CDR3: CSARVDKGRTSGRALHNEQFF

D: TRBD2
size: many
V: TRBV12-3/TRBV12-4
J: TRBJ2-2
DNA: TGTGCCAGCAGTTTTAGCGGGAGGGACACCGGGGAGCTGTTTTTT
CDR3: CASSFSGRDTGELFF

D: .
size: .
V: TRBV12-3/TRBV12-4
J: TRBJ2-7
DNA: TGTACCAGCTGTTTCCGATTGGGGGCGTCGACCCACTCCTACGAGCAGTACTTC
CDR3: CTSCFRLGASTHSYEQYF

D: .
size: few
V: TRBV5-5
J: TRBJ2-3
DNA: TGTGCCAGCAGCTTGGGGGCAGTGTGGGGTGTTAGCACAGATACGCAGTATTTT
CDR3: CASSLGAVWGVSTDTQYF

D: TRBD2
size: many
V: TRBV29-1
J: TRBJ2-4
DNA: TGCAGCGTGCAGACTAGCGGAGGAGAGATAGCCAAAAACATTCAGTACTTC
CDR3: CSVQTSGGEIAKNIQYF

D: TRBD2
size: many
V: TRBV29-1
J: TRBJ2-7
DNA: TGCAGCGTTACCAGCGGGGGGACCTCCTACGAGCAGTACTTC
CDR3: CSVTSGGTSYEQYF

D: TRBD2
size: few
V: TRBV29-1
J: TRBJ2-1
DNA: TGCAGCGTTGAGGCTAGCGGGGGTCCCTACAATGAGCAGTTCTTC
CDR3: CSVEASGGPYNEQFF

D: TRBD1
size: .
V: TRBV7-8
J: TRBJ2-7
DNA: TGTGCCAGCAGCCCGACAGGGGGAGCCGACGAGCAGTACTTC
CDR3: CASSPTGGADEQYF

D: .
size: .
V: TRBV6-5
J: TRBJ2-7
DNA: TGTGCCAGCAGTTACTCTGGGGACTACGAGCAGTACTTC
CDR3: CASSYSGDYEQYF

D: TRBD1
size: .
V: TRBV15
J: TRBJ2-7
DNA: TGTGCCACCAGCACAGACCCCGGGACAGGAGCCCCTTACGAGCAGTACTTC
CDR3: CATSTDPGTGAPYEQYF

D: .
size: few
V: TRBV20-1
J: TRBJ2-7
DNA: TGCAGTGCTAGTAGGTCAGGCTACGAGCAGTACTTC
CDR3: CSASRSGYEQYF

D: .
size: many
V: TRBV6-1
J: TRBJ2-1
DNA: TGTGCCAGCAGTGAGGGACCGTACAATGAGCAGTTCTTC
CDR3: CASSEGPYNEQFF

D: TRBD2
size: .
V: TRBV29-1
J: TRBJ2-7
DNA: TGCAGCACCGGGGGGGGATCCTACGAGCAGTACTTC
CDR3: CSTGGGSYEQYF

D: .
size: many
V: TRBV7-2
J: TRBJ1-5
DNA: TGTGCCAGCAGCTTAGTACAGACAAATCAGCCCCAGCATTTT
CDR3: CASSLVQTNQPQHF

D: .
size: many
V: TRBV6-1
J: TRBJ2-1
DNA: TGTGCCAGCAGTGGGGTCTCACCGATAGACAATGAGCAGTTCTTC
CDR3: CASSGVSPIDNEQFF

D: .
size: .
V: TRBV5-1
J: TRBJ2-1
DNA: TGCGCCAGCAGCTCCGTCGAGGGGGAGCAGTTCTTC
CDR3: CASSSVEGEQFF

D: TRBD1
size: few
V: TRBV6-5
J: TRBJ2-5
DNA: TGTGCCAGCAGGACTAAAGCAGGGGGAGAGGGCCAAGAGACCCAGTACTTC
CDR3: CASRTKAGGEGQETQYF

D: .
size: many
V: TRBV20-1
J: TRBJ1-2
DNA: TGCAGTGCTAGAAGTGACACCTCTAACTATGGCTACACCTTC
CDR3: CSARSDTSNYGYTF

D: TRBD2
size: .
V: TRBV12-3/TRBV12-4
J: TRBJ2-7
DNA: TGTGCCAGCAGTCTCGTAGCGGGTCGAACTTCCTACGAGCAGTACTTC
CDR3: CASSLVAGRTSYEQYF

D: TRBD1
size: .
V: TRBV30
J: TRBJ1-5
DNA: TGTGCCTGGAGAGTGACGGACAGGGAGCATCAGCCCCAGCATTTT
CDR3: CAWRVTDREHQPQHF

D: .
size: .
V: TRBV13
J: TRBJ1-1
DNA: TGTGCCAGCAGCTTATTAGTCAGCCTGAACACTGAAGCTTTCTTT
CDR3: CASSLLVSLNTEAFF

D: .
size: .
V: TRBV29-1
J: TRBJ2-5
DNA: TGCAGCGTTTCACTCGTTGGGGGAGACTTGGAGACCCAGTACTTC
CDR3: CSVSLVGGDLETQYF

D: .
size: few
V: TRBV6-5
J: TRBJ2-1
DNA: TGTGCCAGCAGTCGTTTAAGGGGGGACTACAACAATGAGCAGTTCTTC
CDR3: CASSRLRGDYNNEQFF

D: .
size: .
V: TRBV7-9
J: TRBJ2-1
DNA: TGTGCCAGCAGACCCGGATGGAAGGGAGTGGACTACAATGAGCAGTTCTTC
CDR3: CASRPGWKGVDYNEQFF